Each of the 22 T cell receptor beta chains below was sequenced from the same sample in a study of cytomegalovirus exposure and HLA in healthy donors. The PCR used 60 Vbeta and 13 Jbeta primers. Produced via immunoSEQ multiplex PCR; TCRdb's table is partial and in-frame only. The table shows roughly 200,000 clones, with approximately 84% occurring only once. The sample consisted of PBMCs. Receptor source: a woman in her thirties or forties in good health and CMV-seronegative.

The rearrangement uses TRBV4-3 and TRBJ1-1; 7 bases agree with TRBD1. V shed 0 bases, J shed 3 bases, and the junction held 1 base outside the gene matches. CDR1 and CDR2 (germline): LGHNA, YSLEER. This CDR3 is built from 14 residues. CDR3 coding DNA: TGCGCCAGCAGCCAAGACAGGGGGGACACTGAAGCTTTCTTT. Translated: CASSQDRGDTEAFF.

This rearrangement joins TRBV11-2 to TRBJ2-7, with 8 bases identical to TRBD1. Germline V CDR1 and CDR2: SGHAT, FQNNGV. This CDR3 has 17 residues. The ends lost 1 base at V and 0 bases at J; junction bases unmatched: 8. CDR3 sequence (DNA): TGTGCCAGCAGCTTAGTTCCCGGACAGGGAGGCTCCTACGAGCAGTACTTC. Translating it yields CASSLVPGQGGSYEQYF.

The genes are TRBV5-1 and TRBJ2-2, with 7 bases identical to TRBD1. CDR3 size: 16 residues. The V segment lost 1 base and the J segment 4 bases; nucleotides outside the gene matches: 7. Per germline, CDR1 SGHRS and CDR2 YFSETQ. The DNA for the CDR3 is TGCGCCAGCAGCTTGCCGTTGACAGGGCGCACCGGGGAGCTGTTTTTT. It specifies CASSLPLTGRTGELFF.

The chain is built from TRBV27 and TRBJ2-5, with D possibly being TRBD2 (6 bases). From germline, CDR1 is MNHEY and CDR2 SMNVEV (reference sequence). The ends were cut back, 5 bases at V and 5 bases at J, with 15 bases in the middle. The CDR3 totals 14 residues. CDR3 loop: CASSPTSTAETQYF. The CDR3, as DNA: TGTGCCAGCAGTCCGACTAGTACTGCGGAGACCCAGTACTTC.

This rearrangement joins TRBV5-6 to TRBJ1-1; 7 bases agree with TRBD1. Trimming at V came to 3 bases and at J to 3 bases, leaving 8 bases not matched to a gene. The CDR3 sequence is 15 residues long. Germline values: CDR1 SGHDT, CDR2 YYEEEE. In DNA form, the CDR3 reads TGTGCCAGCAGCTCAGGGACAGTTAGATACACTGAAGCTTTCTTT. Its protein product is CASSSGTVRYTEAFF. Together with reference TRBV5-6 and TRBJ1-1, the CDR3 gives the full variable domain: DAGVTQSPTHLIKTRGQQVTLRCSPKSGHDTVSWYQQALGQGPQFIFQYYEEEERQRGNFPDRFSGHQFPNYSSELNVNALLLGDSALYLCASSSGTVRYTEAFFGQGTRLTVV.

This clone was found a few times. The chain links TRBV6-6 to TRBJ1-4; D gene uncertain. This CDR3 contains 13 residues. The ends were cut back, 2 bases at V and 8 bases at J, with 9 bases in the middle. Germline-derived CDR1 and CDR2 are MNHNY and SVGAGI (reference sequence). CDR3 sequence (DNA): TGTGCCAGCAGTTACACCTACCGGGAAAAACTGTTTTTT. Amino acids: CASSYTYREKLFF.

The count of this clone is one. The chain recombines TRBV28 with TRBJ1-2, with D perhaps TRBD1 (6 bases). Germline values: CDR1 MDHEN, CDR2 SYDVKM. CDR3 size: 12 residues. Between the trimmed V and J ends, which lost 2 bases and 6 bases, there was a span of 7 bases. The CDR3 DNA is TGTGCCAGCAGTTTAGAGGGGGATGGCTACACCTTC. The encoded protein is CASSLEGDGYTF.

The J gene is TRBJ1-1, the V gene TRBV5-4, with 11 bases that match TRBD1. The CDR3 covers 15 residues. Germline assignment: CDR1 SGHNT and CDR2 YYREEE (reference sequence). V dropped 5 bases and J dropped 8; count of bases not matched to a gene: 11. For the CDR3, the DNA is TGTGCCAGCAGTAGACGGGACAGGGGGTTTTCGGAAGCTTTCTTT. The encoded protein is CASSRRDRGFSEAFF.

The CDR3 DNA is TGTGCCAGCAGCGCCCCGTATCGGGACACCGGGGAGCTGTTTTTT. Protein product: CASSAPYRDTGELFF. The gene calls are TRBV13 and TRBJ2-2; D is uncertain. Between the trimmed V and J ends, which lost 5 bases and 3 bases, there was a span of 13 bases. Germline loops: CDR1 PRHDT, CDR2 FYEKMQ (reference sequence). The CDR3 is 15 amino acids.

This clone appeared a few times. The gene calls are TRBV4-3 and TRBJ1-1, with 9 bases fitting TRBD1. Germline assignment: CDR1 LGHNA and CDR2 YSLEER. This CDR3 has 15 residues. V shed 1 base, J shed 5 bases, and the junction held 5 bases outside the gene matches. The chain's CDR3 is CASSQAVQGATEAFF. The CDR3 DNA follows: TGCGCCAGCAGCCAAGCCGTACAGGGGGCAACTGAAGCTTTCTTT.

The genes are TRBV27 and TRBJ1-2; D is uncertain. Germline values: CDR1 MNHEY, CDR2 SMNVEV (reference sequence). V was clipped by 0 bases and J by 5 bases, with 10 bases between them. CDR3 length equals 14 residues. In nucleotides, the CDR3 is TGTGCCAGCAGTTTATCCCCTCCGCTATATGGCTACACCTTC. Its translation: CASSLSPPLYGYTF.

V usage is TRBV29-1 and J usage is TRBJ1-1; D may be TRBD1 (6 bases). V lost 8 bases and J lost 0, with 25 bases in between. CDR1 SQVTM and CDR2 ANQGSEA come from the germline V gene. This CDR3 contains 17 residues. CDR3: CSLIALAPGQMNTEAFF. CDR3 coding DNA: TGCAGCTTAATAGCCTTGGCCCCCGGACAGATGAACACTGAAGCTTTCTTT. The entire variable domain, with the rest obtained from reference TRBV29-1 and TRBJ1-1, is as follows: SAVISQKPSRDICQRGTSLTIQCQVDSQVTMMFWYRQQPGQSLTLIATANQGSEATYESGFVIDKFPISRPNLTFSTLTVSNMSPEDSSIYLCSLIALAPGQMNTEAFFGQGTRLTVV.

This chain joins TRBV6-1 and TRBJ2-2, with 8 bases lining up with TRBD1. CDR3 length equals 15 residues. In germline, CDR1 is MNHNS, CDR2 SASEGT. Germline trimming cut 3 bases from V and 10 bases from J; bases unmatched to any gene: 10. CDR3 in DNA: TGTGCCAGCAGTGACTGGGGCAGGGGGCGCGTGGAGCTGTTTTTT. This translates into CASSDWGRGRVELFF.

The CDR3 reads CASSPGTSNTDTQYF. DNA of the CDR3: TGTGCCAGCAGCCCCGGGACTAGCAACACAGATACGCAGTATTTT. The chain uses TRBV7-9 and TRBJ2-3; TRBD2 aligns across 9 bases. V trimming: 5 bases; J trimming: 2 bases; junction bases outside the gene matches: 5. This CDR3 is 15 amino acids long. Per the germline V gene, CDR1 is SEHNR and CDR2 is FQNEAQ (reference sequence).

This rearrangement joins TRBV4-1 to TRBJ1-1; D gene unclear. The germline V and J ends were trimmed by 0 bases and 5 bases, with 13 bases remaining between them. Per germline, CDR1 MGHRA and CDR2 YSYEKL. The CDR3 contains 15 residues. The CDR3, as DNA: TGCGCCAGCAGCCAAGAGTCCTTCGGAGGGACTGAAGCTTTCTTT. Translated, it gives CASSQESFGGTEAFF.

CDR3 in amino acids: CASSSDREGQQYF. In DNA form, the CDR3 reads TGTGCCAGCAGTTCGGACAGGGAGGGCCAGCAGTACTTC. V and J are TRBV2 and TRBJ2-7; tentatively, D is TRBD1 (8 bases). Trimming stripped 5 bases from V and 8 bases from J, with 16 bases between. This CDR3 region has 13 residues. The V gene's germline CDR1 is SNHLY and CDR2 FYNNEI. Full variable domain (missing parts from reference TRBV2 and TRBJ2-7): EPEVTQTPSHQVTQMGQEVILRCVPISNHLYFYWYRQILGQKVEFLVSFYNNEISEKSEIFDDQFSVERPDGSNFTLKIRSTKLEDSAMYFCASSSDREGQQYFGPGTRLTVT.

This clone was seen only a few times. V is TRBV25-1 and J is TRBJ1-2; D remains unclear. This CDR3 contains 13 residues. V lost 3 bases, J lost 7 bases, and 12 bases lay in between. CDR1 MGHDK and CDR2 SYGVNS come from the germline V gene. Written as DNA, the CDR3 is TGTGCCAGCAGTGATTGGGCGCTTGTTGGCTACACCTTC. Translation gives CASSDWALVGYTF.

The rearrangement uses TRBV4-3 and TRBJ2-7; D gene ambiguous. With 4 bases removed from V and 5 bases from J, the gap between germline ends came to 12 bases. Germline CDR1 LGHNA, CDR2 YSLEER. The CDR3 consists of 13 residues. CDR3 sequence reads: CASSLDNQDEQYF. The DNA for the CDR3 is TGCGCCAGCAGCCTCGACAATCAGGACGAGCAGTACTTC.

The gene calls are TRBV7-9 and TRBJ1-5; unclear D gene. Trimming pared 3 bases from V and 6 bases from J, leaving 6 bases between. Per germline, CDR1 SEHNR and CDR2 FQNEAQ (reference sequence). CDR3 length: 12 residues. Here the CDR3 DNA reads TGTGCCAGCAGCTTCACGGGTCAGCCCCAGCATTTT. Encoded protein: CASSFTGQPQHF.

The chain employs TRBV27 and TRBJ1-5, with 10 bases fitting TRBD1. V was clipped by 10 bases and J by 4 bases; unmatched bases: 4. Looked up from germline, CDR1 is MNHEY and CDR2 is SMNVEV (reference sequence). CDR3 length: 13 residues. This chain's CDR3 is CATGDRGNQPQHF. CDR3 DNA: TGTGCCACCGGGGACAGGGGTAATCAGCCCCAGCATTTT.

V and J are TRBV6-1 and TRBJ1-2, with 8 positions matching TRBD1. V lost 5 bases, J lost 8 bases, and 13 bases stayed unmatched. This CDR3 region has 15 residues. Germline V gene sequence: CDR1 MNHNS, CDR2 SASEGT. The CDR3: CASSLQGQAAGGYTF. CDR3 bases: TGTGCCAGCAGTCTACAGGGACAGGCCGCCGGAGGCTACACCTTC.

The chain couples TRBV11-3 to TRBJ2-2, with 7 bases identical to TRBD2. With 4 bases clipped from V and 4 bases from J, the junction kept 6 bases outside the gene matches. CDR1 is SGHNT and CDR2 is YENEEA in the germline V gene. This CDR3 spans 15 amino acids. The CDR3 DNA is TGTGCCAGCAGCTCACGTGGGGGGGGCACCGGGGAGCTGTTTTTT. The encoded protein is CASSSRGGGTGELFF.